The source of this T cell receptor (beta chain) is a study of blood T cell repertoires in COVID-19. Study-level background: Material from acute and convalescent COVID-19 was sourced from the United States, Italy and Spain.

Deletions cut 4 bases from V and 5 bases from J, with 15 bases between. This CDR3 contains 14 residues. CDR1 is SGHTS, CDR2 YDEGEE, per germline. Under the authors' procedure: Amplification from reference gene primers served as the basis for estimated nucleated cell counts. TCRdb's table, derived via immunoSEQ multiplex PCR, lists solely in-frame clones and lacks some. Clone size and the V and J calls come from that table; the DNA yielded D and trimming. The sample lists roughly 120,000 clones, 70% to 80% occurring once. The chain joins TRBV5-8 to TRBJ2-5, with D perhaps TRBD1 (6 bases). The TCR comes from a man aged 65 to 85 with acute or convalescent COVID-19. Sequenced: peripheral blood. The CDR3 reads CASSPGWGRETQYF. The CDR3 coding sequence is TGTGCCAGCAGCCCCGGTTGGGGGCGGGAGACCCAGTACTTC.